The TCR beta chain described here comes from a study of identical twins. This CDR3 contains 12 residues. V dropped 4 bases and J dropped 3 bases, with 6 bases sitting between them. This clonotype was seen ten or more times. Its antigen remains unidentified. Study observations and caveats: Whereas memory repertoires showed no such difference, abundant cord blood beta clonotypes carried fewer insertions.

cDNA carried unique molecular identifiers, and a universal primer site was added by template switching. TCRdb re-analysed the 5' RACE reads in MiXCR, keeping a single row per CDR3 protein. The sample consists of hundreds of thousands of distinct CDR3 sequences, around 8.3% of them appearing once. A further study also used this sample, focusing on yellow fever vaccine responses in identical twins.

The material sequenced was PBMCs. This TCR was sampled from a woman younger than 30 in good health. The J gene is TRBJ1-1, the V gene TRBV12-3 or TRBV12-4, with D perhaps matching TRBD1 (6 bases). Here the CDR3 DNA reads TGTGCCAGCAGTTACAGGGACACTGAAGCTTTCTTT. Translating it yields CASSYRDTEAFF.